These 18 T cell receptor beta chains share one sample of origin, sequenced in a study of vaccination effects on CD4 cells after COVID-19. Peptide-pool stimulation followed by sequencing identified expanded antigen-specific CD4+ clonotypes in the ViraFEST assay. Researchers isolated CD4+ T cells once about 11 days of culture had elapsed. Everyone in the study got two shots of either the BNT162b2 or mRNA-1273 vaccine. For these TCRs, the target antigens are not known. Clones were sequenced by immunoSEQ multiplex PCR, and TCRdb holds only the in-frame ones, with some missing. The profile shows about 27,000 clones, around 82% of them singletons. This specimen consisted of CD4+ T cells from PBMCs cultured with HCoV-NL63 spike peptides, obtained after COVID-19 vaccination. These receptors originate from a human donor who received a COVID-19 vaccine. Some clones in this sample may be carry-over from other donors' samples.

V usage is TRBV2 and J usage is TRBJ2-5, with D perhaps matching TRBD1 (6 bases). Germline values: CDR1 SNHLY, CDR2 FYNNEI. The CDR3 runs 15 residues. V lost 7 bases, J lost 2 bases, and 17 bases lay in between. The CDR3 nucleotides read TGTGCCAGCAAAAGGGGATGGGGGCTACAAGAGACCCAGTACTTC. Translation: CASKRGWGLQETQYF.

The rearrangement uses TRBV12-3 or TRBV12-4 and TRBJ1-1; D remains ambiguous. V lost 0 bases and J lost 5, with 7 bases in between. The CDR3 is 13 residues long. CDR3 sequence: CASSLAGYTEAFF. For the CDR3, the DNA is TGTGCCAGCAGTTTAGCAGGGTATACTGAAGCTTTCTTT.

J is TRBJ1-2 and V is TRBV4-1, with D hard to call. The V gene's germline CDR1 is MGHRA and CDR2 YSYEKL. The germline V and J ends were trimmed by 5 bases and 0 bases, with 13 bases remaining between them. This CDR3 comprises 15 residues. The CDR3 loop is CASSLMDGSNYGYTF. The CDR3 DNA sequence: TGCGCCAGCAGCTTGATGGACGGATCTAACTATGGCTACACCTTC.

The CDR3 protein is CASSMAVLAGGSSTDTQYF. The CDR3 coding sequence is TGTGCCAGTAGTATGGCGGTTCTAGCGGGGGGTTCTAGCACAGATACGCAGTATTTT. This chain joins TRBV19 and TRBJ2-3, with TRBD2 identical over 11 bases. V gave up 3 bases and J gave up 0 bases; unmatched junction bases: 11. The CDR3 totals 19 residues. The germline V gene has CDR1 LNHDA and CDR2 SQIVND (reference sequence).

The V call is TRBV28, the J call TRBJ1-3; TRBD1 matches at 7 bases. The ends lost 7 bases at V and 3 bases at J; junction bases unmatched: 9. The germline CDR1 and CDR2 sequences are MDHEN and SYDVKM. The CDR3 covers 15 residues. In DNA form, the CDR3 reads TGTGCCAGCAACGACGGGACAGCAAATGGAAACACCATATATTTT. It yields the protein CASNDGTANGNTIYF. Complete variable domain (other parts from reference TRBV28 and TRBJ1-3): DVKVTQSSRYLVKRTGEKVFLECVQDMDHENMFWYRQDPGLGLRLIYFSYDVKMKEKGDIPEGYSVSREKKERFSLILESASTNQTSMYLCASNDGTANGNTIYFGEGSWLTVV.

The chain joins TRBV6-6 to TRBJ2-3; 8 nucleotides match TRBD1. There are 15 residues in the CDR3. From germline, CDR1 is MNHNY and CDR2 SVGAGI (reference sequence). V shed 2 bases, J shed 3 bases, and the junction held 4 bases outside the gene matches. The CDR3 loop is CASSYETGETDTQYF. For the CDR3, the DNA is TGTGCCAGCAGTTACGAGACAGGGGAAACAGATACGCAGTATTTT.

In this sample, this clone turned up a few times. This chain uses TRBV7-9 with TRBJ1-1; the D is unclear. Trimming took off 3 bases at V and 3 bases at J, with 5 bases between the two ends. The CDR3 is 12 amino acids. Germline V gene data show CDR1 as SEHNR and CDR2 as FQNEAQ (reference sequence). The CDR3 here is CASSLEDTEAFF. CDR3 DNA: TGTGCCAGCAGCTTGGAGGACACTGAAGCTTTCTTT.

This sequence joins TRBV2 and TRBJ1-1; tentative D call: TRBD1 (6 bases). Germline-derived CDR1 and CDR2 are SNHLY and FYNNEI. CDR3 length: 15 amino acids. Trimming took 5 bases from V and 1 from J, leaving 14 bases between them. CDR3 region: CASSLTGHSNTEAFF. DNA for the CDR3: TGTGCCAGCAGTTTAACGGGACATTCGAACACTGAAGCTTTCTTT.

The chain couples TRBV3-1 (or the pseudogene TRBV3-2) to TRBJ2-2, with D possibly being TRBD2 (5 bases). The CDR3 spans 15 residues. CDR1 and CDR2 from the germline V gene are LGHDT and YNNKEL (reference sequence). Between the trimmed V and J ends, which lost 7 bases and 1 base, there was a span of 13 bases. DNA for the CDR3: TGTGCCAGCACCGCGGGCAGACAGAACACCGGGGAGCTGTTTTTT. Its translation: CASTAGRQNTGELFF.

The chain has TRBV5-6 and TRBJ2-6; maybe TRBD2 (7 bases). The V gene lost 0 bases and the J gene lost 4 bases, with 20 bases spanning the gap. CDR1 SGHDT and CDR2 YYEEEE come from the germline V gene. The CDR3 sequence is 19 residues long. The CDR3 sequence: CASSLGPAGAPLGANVLTF. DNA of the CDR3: TGTGCCAGCAGCTTGGGGCCGGCGGGGGCGCCCCTCGGGGCCAACGTCCTGACTTTC.

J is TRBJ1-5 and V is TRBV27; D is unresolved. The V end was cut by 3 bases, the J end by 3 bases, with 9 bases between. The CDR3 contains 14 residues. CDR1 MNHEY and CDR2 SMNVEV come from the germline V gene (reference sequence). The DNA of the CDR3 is TGTGCCAGCAGTTTCGAGCGGTTCAATCAGCCCCAGCATTTT. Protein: CASSFERFNQPQHF.

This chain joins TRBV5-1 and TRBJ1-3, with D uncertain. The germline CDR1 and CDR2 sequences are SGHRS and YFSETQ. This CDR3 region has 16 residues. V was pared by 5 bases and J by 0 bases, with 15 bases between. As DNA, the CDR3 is TGCGCCAGCAGTCTCGTAGATCTTACCTCTGGAAACACCATATATTTT. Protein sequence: CASSLVDLTSGNTIYF.

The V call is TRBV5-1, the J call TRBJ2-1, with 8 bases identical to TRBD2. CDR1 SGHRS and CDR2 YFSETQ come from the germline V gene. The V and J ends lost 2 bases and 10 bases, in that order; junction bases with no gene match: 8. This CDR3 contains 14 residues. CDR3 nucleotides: TGCGCCAGCAGCTTAACTAGCGGAGGAGACGAGCAGTTCTTC. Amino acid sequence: CASSLTSGGDEQFF.

CDR3: CAWSRTGSSGNTIYF. In DNA form, the CDR3 reads TGTGCCTGGAGTCGGACCGGCTCCTCTGGAAACACCATATATTTT. The chain uses TRBV30 and TRBJ1-3; D call uncertain. Trimming pared 2 bases from V and 0 bases from J, leaving 11 bases between. The CDR3 is made up of 15 amino acids. Germline values: CDR1 GTSNPN, CDR2 SVGIG (reference sequence).

CDR3 DNA sequence: TGCGCCAGCAGGGATACAGGGGGCACAGATACGCAGTATTTT. Translation gives CASRDTGGTDTQYF. The chain employs TRBV10-1 and TRBJ2-3, with 7 bases that match TRBD1. The CDR3 has 14 amino acids. With 6 bases clipped from V and 1 base from J, the junction kept 4 bases outside the gene matches. The germline CDR1 and CDR2 sequences are WNHNN and SYGVQD (reference sequence).

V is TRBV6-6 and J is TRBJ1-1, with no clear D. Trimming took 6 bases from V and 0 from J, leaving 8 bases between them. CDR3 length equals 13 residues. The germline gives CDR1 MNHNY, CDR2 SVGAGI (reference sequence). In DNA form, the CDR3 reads TGTGCCAGCAGCATGACGGTGAACACTGAAGCTTTCTTT. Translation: CASSMTVNTEAFF.

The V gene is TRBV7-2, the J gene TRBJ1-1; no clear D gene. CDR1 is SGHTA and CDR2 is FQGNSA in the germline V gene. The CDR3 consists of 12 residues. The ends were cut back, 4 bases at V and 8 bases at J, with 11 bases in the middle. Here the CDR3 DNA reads TGTGCCAGCAGCTCCCCTGGAGGCGAAGCTTTCTTT. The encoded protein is CASSSPGGEAFF.

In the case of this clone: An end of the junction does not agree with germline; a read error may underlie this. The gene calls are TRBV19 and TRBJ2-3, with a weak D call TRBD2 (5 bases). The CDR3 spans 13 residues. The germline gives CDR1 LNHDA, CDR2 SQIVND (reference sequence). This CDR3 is CNRGIKSTDTQYF. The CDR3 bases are TGCAATCGAGGGATCAAAAGCACAGATACGCAGTATTTT. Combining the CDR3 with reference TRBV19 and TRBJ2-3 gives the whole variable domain DGGITQSPKYLFRKEGQNVTLSCEQNLNHDAMYWYRQDPGQGLRLIYYSQIVNDFQKGDIAEGYSVSREKKESFPLTVTSAQKNPTAFYLCNRGIKSTDTQYFGPGTRLTVL.